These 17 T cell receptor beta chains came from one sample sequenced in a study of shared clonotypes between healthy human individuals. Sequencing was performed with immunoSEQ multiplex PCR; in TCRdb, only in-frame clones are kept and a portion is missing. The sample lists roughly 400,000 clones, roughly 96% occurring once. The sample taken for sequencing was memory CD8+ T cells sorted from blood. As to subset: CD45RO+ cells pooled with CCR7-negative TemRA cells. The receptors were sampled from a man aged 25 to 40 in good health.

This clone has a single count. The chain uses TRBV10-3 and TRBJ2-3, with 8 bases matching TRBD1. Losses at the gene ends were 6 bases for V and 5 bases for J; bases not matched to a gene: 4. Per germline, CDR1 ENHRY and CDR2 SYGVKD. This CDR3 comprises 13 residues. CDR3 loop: CAISGTGGDTQYF. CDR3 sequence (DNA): TGTGCCATCAGCGGGACAGGAGGAGATACGCAGTATTTT.

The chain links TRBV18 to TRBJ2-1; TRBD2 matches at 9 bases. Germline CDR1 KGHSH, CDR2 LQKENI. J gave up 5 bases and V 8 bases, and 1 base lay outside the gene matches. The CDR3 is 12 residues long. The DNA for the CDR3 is TGTGCCAGCGCTAGCGGGAACAATGAGCAGTTCTTC. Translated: CASASGNNEQFF.

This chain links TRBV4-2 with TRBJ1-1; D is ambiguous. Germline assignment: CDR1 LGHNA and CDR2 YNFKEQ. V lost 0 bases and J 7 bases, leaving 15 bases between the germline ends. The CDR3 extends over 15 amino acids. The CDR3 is CASSQETAAPSEAFF. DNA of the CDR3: TGTGCCAGCAGCCAAGAAACGGCCGCGCCCAGTGAAGCTTTCTTT.

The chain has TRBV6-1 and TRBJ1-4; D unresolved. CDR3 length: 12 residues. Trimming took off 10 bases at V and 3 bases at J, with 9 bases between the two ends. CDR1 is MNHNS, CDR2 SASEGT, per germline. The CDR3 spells CATGRANEKLFF. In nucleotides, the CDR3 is TGTGCCACCGGACGGGCTAATGAAAAACTGTTTTTT.

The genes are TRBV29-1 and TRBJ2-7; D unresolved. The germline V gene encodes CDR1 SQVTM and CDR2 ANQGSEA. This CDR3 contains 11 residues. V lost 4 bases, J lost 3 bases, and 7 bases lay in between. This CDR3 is CSVGDFYEQYF. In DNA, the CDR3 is TGCAGCGTTGGTGACTTCTACGAGCAGTACTTC.

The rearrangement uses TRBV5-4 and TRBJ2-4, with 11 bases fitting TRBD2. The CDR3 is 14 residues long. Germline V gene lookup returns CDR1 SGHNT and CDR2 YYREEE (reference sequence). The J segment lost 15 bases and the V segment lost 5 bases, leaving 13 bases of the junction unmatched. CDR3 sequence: CASRRGLAERVWYF. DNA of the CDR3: TGTGCCAGCAGGCGGGGACTAGCGGAGAGGGTTTGGTACTTC.

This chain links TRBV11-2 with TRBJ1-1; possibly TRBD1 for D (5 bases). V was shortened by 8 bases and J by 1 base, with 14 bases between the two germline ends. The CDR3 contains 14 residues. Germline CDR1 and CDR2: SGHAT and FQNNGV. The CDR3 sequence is CASVGGDGNTEAFF. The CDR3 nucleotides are TGTGCCAGCGTGGGAGGGGACGGGAACACTGAAGCTTTCTTT.

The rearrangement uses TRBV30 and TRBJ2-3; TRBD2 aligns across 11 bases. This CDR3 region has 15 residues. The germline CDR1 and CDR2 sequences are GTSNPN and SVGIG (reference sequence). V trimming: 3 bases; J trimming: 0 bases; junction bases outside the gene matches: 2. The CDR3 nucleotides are TGTGCCTGGAGCCGGACTAGCGGGAGCACAGATACGCAGTATTTT. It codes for CAWSRTSGSTDTQYF.

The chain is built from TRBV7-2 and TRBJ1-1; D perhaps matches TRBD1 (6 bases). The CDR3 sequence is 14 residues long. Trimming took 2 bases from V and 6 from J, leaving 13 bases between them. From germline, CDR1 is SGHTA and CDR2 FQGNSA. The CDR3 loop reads CASSLLVTGPEAFF. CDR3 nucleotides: TGTGCCAGCAGCTTATTAGTGACAGGCCCTGAAGCTTTCTTT.

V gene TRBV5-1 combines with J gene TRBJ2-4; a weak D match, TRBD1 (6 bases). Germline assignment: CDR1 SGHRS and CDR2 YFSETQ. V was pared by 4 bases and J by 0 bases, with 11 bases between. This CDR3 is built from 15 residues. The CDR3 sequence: CASSPPDRAKNIQYF. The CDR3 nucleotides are TGCGCCAGCAGCCCCCCGGACAGAGCCAAAAACATTCAGTACTTC.

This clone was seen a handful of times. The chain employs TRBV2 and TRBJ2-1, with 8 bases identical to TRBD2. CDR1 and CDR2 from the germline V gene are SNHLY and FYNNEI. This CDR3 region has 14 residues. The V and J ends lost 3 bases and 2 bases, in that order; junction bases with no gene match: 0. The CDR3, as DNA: TGTGCCAGCAGTGAGGGACTAGCCTACAATGAGCAGTTCTTC. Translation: CASSEGLAYNEQFF.

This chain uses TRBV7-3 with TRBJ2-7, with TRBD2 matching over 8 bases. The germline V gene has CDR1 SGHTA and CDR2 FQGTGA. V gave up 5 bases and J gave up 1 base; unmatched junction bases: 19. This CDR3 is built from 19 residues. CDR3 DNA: TGTGCCAGCAGCCCCCCCAGAGGCCCTCGGGGGGGGCAGTCCTACGAGCAGTACTTC. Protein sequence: CASSPPRGPRGGQSYEQYF.

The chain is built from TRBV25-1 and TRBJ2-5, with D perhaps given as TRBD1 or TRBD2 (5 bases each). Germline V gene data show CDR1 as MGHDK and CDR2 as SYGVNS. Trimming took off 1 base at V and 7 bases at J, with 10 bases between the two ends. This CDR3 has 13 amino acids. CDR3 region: CASSESGTGTQYF. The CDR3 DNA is TGTGCCAGCAGTGAATCAGGGACCGGGACCCAGTACTTC.

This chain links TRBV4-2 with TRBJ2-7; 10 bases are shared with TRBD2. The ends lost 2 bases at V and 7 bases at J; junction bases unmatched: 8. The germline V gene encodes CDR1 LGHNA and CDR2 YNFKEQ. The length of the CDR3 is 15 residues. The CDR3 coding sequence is TGTGCCAGCAGCCAAACTAGCGGGGAGTCTATTGAGCAGTACTTC. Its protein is CASSQTSGESIEQYF.

The CDR3 DNA reads TGTGCCAGTAGTATAGTCGCTAGCGGGTCCTACAATGAGCAGTTCTTC. It encodes CASSIVASGSYNEQFF. The chain links TRBV19 to TRBJ2-1, with 8 bases lining up with TRBD2. Germline-derived CDR1 and CDR2 are LNHDA and SQIVND (reference sequence). CDR3 size: 16 residues. The J segment lost 1 base and the V segment lost 1 base, leaving 3 bases of the junction unmatched.

The DNA for the CDR3 is TGTGCCAGCTCACCAGGGGGACAGACCCAGTACTTC. Encoded protein: CASSPGGQTQYF. The chain couples TRBV18 to TRBJ2-5; the D gene could be TRBD1 or TRBD2 (5 bases each). This CDR3 is 12 amino acids long. Germline values: CDR1 KGHSH, CDR2 LQKENI. V lost 2 bases and J lost 6, with 7 bases in between.

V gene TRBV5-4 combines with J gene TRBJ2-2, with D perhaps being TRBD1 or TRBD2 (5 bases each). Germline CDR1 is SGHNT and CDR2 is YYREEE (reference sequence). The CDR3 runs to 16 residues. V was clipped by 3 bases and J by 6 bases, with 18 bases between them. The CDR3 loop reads CASSSEIPGRAGELFF. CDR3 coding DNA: TGTGCCAGCAGCTCGGAGATTCCAGGGCGGGCCGGGGAGCTGTTTTTT.